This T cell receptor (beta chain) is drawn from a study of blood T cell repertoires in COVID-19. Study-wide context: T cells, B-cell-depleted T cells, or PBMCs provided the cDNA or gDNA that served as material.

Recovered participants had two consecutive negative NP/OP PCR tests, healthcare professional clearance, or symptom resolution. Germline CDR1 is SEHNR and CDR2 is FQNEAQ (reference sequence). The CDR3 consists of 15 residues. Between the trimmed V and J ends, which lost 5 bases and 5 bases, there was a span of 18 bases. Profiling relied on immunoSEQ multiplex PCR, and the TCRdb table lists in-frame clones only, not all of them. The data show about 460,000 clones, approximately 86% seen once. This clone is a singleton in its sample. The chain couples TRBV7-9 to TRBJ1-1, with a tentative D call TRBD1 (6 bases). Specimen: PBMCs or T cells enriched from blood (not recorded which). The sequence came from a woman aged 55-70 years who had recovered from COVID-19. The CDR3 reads CASSRGAGVMTEAFF. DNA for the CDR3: TGTGCCAGCAGCCGAGGGGCAGGGGTGATGACTGAAGCTTTCTTT.